Below are 28 T cell receptor beta chains sequenced from a single sample in a study of blood T cells in healthy people across ages. Through a sample-barcoded 5' primer and a J-beta primer mix, a second PCR was run for roughly 6 to 12 cycles. TCRdb recomputed calls from the 5' RACE reads with MiXCR, one row per CDR3 protein. The repertoire holds roughly 730,000 distinct CDR3 sequences, with 45% to 70% as singletons. Sequenced sample: blood. The receptor source for this set is a man aged 35 to 55 in good health.

In its sample, this clonotype was seen a few times. In DNA, the CDR3 is TGCAGTGCTATAGCTAGCGGGAGTGTCTACACCGGGGAGCTGTTTTTT. Translated, it gives CSAIASGSVYTGELFF. V and J are TRBV20-1 and TRBJ2-2; 10 bases map to TRBD2. CDR1 is DFQATT, CDR2 SNEGSKA, per germline (reference sequence). This CDR3 comprises 16 residues. Trimming cost V 4 bases and J 3 bases; bases outside gene matches: 8.

The chain combines TRBV4-3 with TRBJ1-2; 8 nucleotides line up with TRBD1. V was pared by 4 bases and J by 8 bases, with 6 bases of the junction left unmatched. The V gene's germline CDR1 is LGHNA and CDR2 YSLEER. The CDR3 is 13 residues long. CDR3 residues: CASSPDRGSGYTF. The CDR3, as DNA: TGCGCCAGCAGCCCCGACAGGGGAAGCGGCTACACCTTC.

V gene TRBV9 combines with J gene TRBJ2-7, with a tentative D call TRBD2 (5 bases). The tail of the sequence fits TRBJ2-5 better, so the J call may be wrong. The CDR3 consists of 14 residues. The V gene's germline CDR1 is SGDLS and CDR2 YYNGEE. The CDR3 sequence: CASSVGMAGETQYF. The CDR3 DNA follows: TGTGCCAGCAGCGTAGGGATGGCGGGAGAGACCCAGTACTTC.

A few counts support this clonotype. V is TRBV7-2 and J is TRBJ2-7; 10 bases map to TRBD1. The CDR3 contains 14 residues. Germline CDR1 reads SGHTA; CDR2 reads FQGNSA. Trimming cost V 4 bases and J 5 bases; bases outside gene matches: 5. DNA of the CDR3: TGTGCCAGCAGCTATCGGACAGGGGGAAACGAGCAGTACTTC. This sequence encodes CASSYRTGGNEQYF.

V is TRBV5-6 and J is TRBJ1-4; 9 nucleotides line up with TRBD1. V lost 1 base and J lost 8; bases outside the gene matches: 6. CDR3 length: 15 amino acids. Germline values: CDR1 SGHDT, CDR2 YYEEEE. CDR3 region: CASSLLDRGDEKLFF. The CDR3 nucleotides read TGTGCCAGCAGCTTGTTGGACAGGGGTGACGAAAAACTGTTTTTT.

This clonotype occurred a few times. V and J are TRBV4-3 and TRBJ2-3; D might be TRBD1 or TRBD2, each matching 5 bases. Germline-derived CDR1 and CDR2 are LGHNA and YSLEER. The CDR3 covers 13 residues. V lost 0 bases, J lost 8 bases, and 9 bases lay in between. This chain's CDR3 is CASSQDTGGTQYF. Written as DNA, the CDR3 is TGCGCCAGCAGCCAAGATACTGGGGGTACGCAGTATTTT.

The chain has TRBV7-3 and TRBJ2-1; TRBD1 aligns across 10 bases. The junction had 8 bases not matched to a gene; V was cut back by 5 bases and J by 7 bases. Germline CDR1 SGHTA, CDR2 FQGTGA. The CDR3 consists of 15 residues. The CDR3 is CASSLGTGAENEQFF. CDR3 nucleotides: TGTGCCAGCAGCCTTGGGACAGGGGCGGAAAATGAGCAGTTCTTC.

This clonotype was counted many times. The chain carries TRBV20-1 and TRBJ1-5; maybe TRBD1 (6 bases). The CDR3 spans 14 residues. CDR1 and CDR2 (germline): DFQATT, SNEGSKA (reference sequence). V dropped 3 bases and J dropped 6 bases, with 15 bases sitting between them. The CDR3 spells CSASTQGYAQPQHF. DNA of the CDR3: TGCAGTGCTAGTACTCAGGGGTATGCTCAGCCCCAGCATTTT.

The chain couples TRBV3-1 to TRBJ2-7; no firm D call. The germline CDR1 and CDR2 sequences are LGHDT and YNNKEL (reference sequence). The CDR3 sequence is 14 residues long. Trimming removed 0 bases from V and 2 bases from J, with 8 bases in between. In DNA, the CDR3 is TGTGCCAGCAGCCAAGATTCTTGGGCCTACGAGCAGTACTTC. It yields the protein CASSQDSWAYEQYF.

This clonotype was recorded only once. The CDR3 DNA sequence: TGTGCCAGCAGTGACCGGGCGAGGGAAAAACTGTTTTTT. Protein sequence: CASSDRAREKLFF. V gene TRBV25-1 combines with J gene TRBJ1-4, with no clear D. Germline V gene sequence: CDR1 MGHDK, CDR2 SYGVNS. The CDR3 has 13 residues. The germline V and J ends were trimmed by 3 bases and 8 bases, with 10 bases remaining between them.

This clonotype has just one count. The genes are TRBV6-2 or TRBV6-3 and TRBJ2-4; D not certain. The end of the DNA is better explained by TRBJ2-7, so the J call may be wrong. Germline-derived CDR1 and CDR2 are MNHEY and SVGEGT. There are 12 residues in the CDR3. This CDR3 is CASSYSIREQYF. For the CDR3, the DNA is TGTGCCAGCAGTTACTCTATTCGCGAGCAGTACTTC.

This clonotype was picked up a small number of times. V is TRBV4-2 and J is TRBJ2-7; TRBD1 is a possible D gene (5 bases). V dropped 0 bases and J dropped 2 bases, with 11 bases sitting between them. Looked up from germline, CDR1 is LGHNA and CDR2 is YNFKEQ. This CDR3 is 15 amino acids long. In nucleotides, the CDR3 is TGTGCCAGCAGCCAAGATATAGGGGAACCCTACGAGCAGTACTTC. It encodes CASSQDIGEPYEQYF.

The chain joins TRBV7-9 to TRBJ1-2, with 10 nucleotides matching TRBD1. Germline trimming cut 0 bases from V and 4 bases from J; bases unmatched to any gene: 5. The germline CDR1 and CDR2 sequences are SEHNR and FQNEAQ (reference sequence). The CDR3 totals 16 residues. The CDR3 DNA reads as TGTGCCAGCAGCTTAGCCCACCGGGACAGGGGCTATGGCTACACCTTC. Its translation: CASSLAHRDRGYGYTF.

The V and J genes are TRBV6-5 and TRBJ2-5; 9 bases are shared with TRBD1. Per germline, CDR1 MNHEY and CDR2 SVGAGI. The CDR3 contains 16 residues. The junction had 16 bases not matched to a gene; V was cut back by 3 bases and J by 11 bases. As DNA, the CDR3 is TGTGCCAGCAGTTATTGGGCCGGGACAGGGTCTTCGGCGCAGTACTTC. Protein: CASSYWAGTGSSAQYF.

This clonotype appeared a few times. The rearrangement uses TRBV7-2 and TRBJ2-7; the D gene is possibly TRBD1 (6 bases). The CDR3 has 14 amino acids. V dropped 5 bases and J dropped 3 bases, with 14 bases sitting between them. Germline CDR1 reads SGHTA; CDR2 reads FQGNSA. The CDR3 protein is CASSRQAQVYEQYF. In nucleotides, the CDR3 is TGTGCCAGCAGCCGACAGGCACAGGTCTACGAGCAGTACTTC.

This clonotype was found a few times. This rearrangement joins TRBV3-1 to TRBJ2-4; perhaps TRBD1 as D (5 bases). Germline V gene sequence: CDR1 LGHDT, CDR2 YNNKEL (reference sequence). This CDR3 contains 14 residues. V lost 3 bases to trimming and J lost 3 bases, with 9 bases between them. CDR3 residues: CASSQGRDKNIQYF. The CDR3 region has the DNA TGTGCCAGCAGCCAGGGGCGAGACAAAAACATTCAGTACTTC.

This clonotype was detected only a few times. The rearrangement links TRBV27 to TRBJ1-2; possibly TRBD1 for D (6 bases). This CDR3 comprises 14 residues. The germline V gene has CDR1 MNHEY and CDR2 SMNVEV (reference sequence). V dropped 6 bases and J dropped 2 bases, with 13 bases sitting between them. This chain's CDR3 is CASSWGPENYGYTF. In DNA, the CDR3 is TGTGCCAGCAGCTGGGGGCCCGAAAACTATGGCTACACCTTC.

This clonotype was seen a handful of times. The V call is TRBV29-1, the J call TRBJ2-5; the D gene is possibly TRBD1 (6 bases). This CDR3 region has 14 residues. CDR1 is SQVTM, CDR2 ANQGSEA, per germline. Trimming removed 4 bases from V and 5 bases from J, with 17 bases in between. The CDR3 region is CSVVFGTGMETQYF. DNA of the CDR3: TGCAGCGTTGTCTTTGGTACAGGGATGGAGACCCAGTACTTC. The full variable domain, with the rest looked up from reference TRBV29-1 and TRBJ2-5, is SAVISQKPSRDICQRGTSLTIQCQVDSQVTMMFWYRQQPGQSLTLIATANQGSEATYESGFVIDKFPISRPNLTFSTLTVSNMSPEDSSIYLCSVVFGTGMETQYFGPGTRLLVL.

The chain links TRBV6-2 or TRBV6-3 to TRBJ2-1, with 8 bases aligning to TRBD2. The CDR3 is made up of 19 amino acids. After removal of 5 bases from V and 6 bases from J, the junction contained 21 bases not matched to a gene. Germline V lookup: CDR1 MNHEY, CDR2 SVGEGT. The CDR3 sequence: CASSRGWVAGSFTVNEQFF. The CDR3 nucleotides are TGTGCCAGCAGTCGGGGTTGGGTAGCGGGATCTTTTACTGTCAATGAGCAGTTCTTC.

This chain connects TRBV15 to TRBJ2-1; 10 bases map to TRBD2. Germline V gene data show CDR1 as LNHNV and CDR2 as YYDKDF (reference sequence). This CDR3 spans 16 amino acids. Trimming at V came to 2 bases and at J to 7 bases, leaving 8 bases not matched to a gene. The CDR3 bases are TGTGCCACCAGCAGACCACTAGCGGGGCAAGGGAATGAGCAGTTCTTC. Translating gives CATSRPLAGQGNEQFF.

The chain couples TRBV19 to TRBJ2-5, with D tentatively TRBD1 (5 bases). The V gene lost 6 bases and the J gene lost 4 bases, with 18 bases spanning the gap. The CDR3 consists of 15 residues. Germline V gives CDR1 LNHDA, CDR2 SQIVND (reference sequence). CDR3 nucleotide sequence: TGTGCCAGTAGAACCTCCCCAGGGTCGTTAGAGACCCAGTACTTC. Encoded protein: CASRTSPGSLETQYF.

This clonotype showed up just a few times. The V gene is TRBV7-2, the J gene TRBJ2-5; 8 nucleotides align to TRBD2. The CDR3 has 18 amino acids. With V trimmed by 0 bases and J by 2 bases, 11 bases remained unmatched. Germline V gene lookup returns CDR1 SGHTA and CDR2 FQGNSA. The CDR3 spells CASSLAGYATSGQETQYF. The CDR3 DNA sequence: TGTGCCAGCAGCTTAGCAGGATATGCCACTAGCGGACAAGAGACCCAGTACTTC.

This clonotype was observed once. The chain has TRBV2 and TRBJ2-1; 7 bases are a match to TRBD2. The ends lost 4 bases at V and 4 bases at J; junction bases unmatched: 7. The germline gives CDR1 SNHLY, CDR2 FYNNEI. CDR3 length equals 15 residues. The CDR3 sequence is CASSVGGRNYNEQFF. CDR3 nucleotide sequence: TGTGCCAGCAGTGTGGGCGGGAGAAATTACAATGAGCAGTTCTTC.

This clonotype came up a few times. The chain's CDR3 is CATGTGLNTEAFF. The CDR3, as DNA: TGTGCCACCGGAACAGGCCTGAACACTGAAGCTTTCTTT. The chain carries TRBV3-1 and TRBJ1-1; tentative D call: TRBD1 (5 bases). V was pared by 10 bases and J by 0 bases, with 12 bases between. This CDR3 comprises 13 residues. In germline, CDR1 is LGHDT, CDR2 YNNKEL (reference sequence).

The rearrangement joins TRBV2 to TRBJ1-2; D remains ambiguous. Germline V gene lookup returns CDR1 SNHLY and CDR2 FYNNEI. CDR3 length equals 15 residues. V was cut by 8 bases and J by 8 bases, with 24 bases left in between. The CDR3 DNA is TGTGCCAGCGATATAACCACCACCATGAAAAGGGGCTACACCTTC. Protein: CASDITTTMKRGYTF.

In this sample, this clonotype turned up a few times. The chain uses TRBV28 and TRBJ2-5, with D maybe TRBD2 (7 bases). Per the germline V gene, CDR1 is MDHEN and CDR2 is SYDVKM. V was clipped by 1 base and J by 5 bases, with 11 bases between them. This CDR3 has 14 amino acids. The CDR3 spells CASSLSGGRETQYF. DNA for the CDR3: TGTGCCAGCAGTTTATCGGGGGGCCGGGAGACCCAGTACTTC.

The chain recombines TRBV20-1 with TRBJ2-1; D unclear. Germline-derived CDR1 and CDR2 are DFQATT and SNEGSKA (reference sequence). The CDR3 covers 10 residues. Trimming pared 3 bases from V and 9 bases from J, leaving 6 bases between. This CDR3 is CSASQPEQFF. The CDR3 DNA is TGCAGTGCTAGCCAACCTGAGCAGTTCTTC.

The count of this clonotype is one. The junction departs from the called germline gene at one end, perhaps through a read error. This chain uses TRBV25-1 with TRBJ1-6; no clear D gene. The V gene's germline CDR1 is MGHDK and CDR2 SYGVNS. This CDR3 has 14 amino acids. CDR3 sequence (DNA): TGTGCCAGCAGGGCGGAGCGTGCGAATTCACCCCTCTACTTT. As protein: CASRAERANSPLYF.